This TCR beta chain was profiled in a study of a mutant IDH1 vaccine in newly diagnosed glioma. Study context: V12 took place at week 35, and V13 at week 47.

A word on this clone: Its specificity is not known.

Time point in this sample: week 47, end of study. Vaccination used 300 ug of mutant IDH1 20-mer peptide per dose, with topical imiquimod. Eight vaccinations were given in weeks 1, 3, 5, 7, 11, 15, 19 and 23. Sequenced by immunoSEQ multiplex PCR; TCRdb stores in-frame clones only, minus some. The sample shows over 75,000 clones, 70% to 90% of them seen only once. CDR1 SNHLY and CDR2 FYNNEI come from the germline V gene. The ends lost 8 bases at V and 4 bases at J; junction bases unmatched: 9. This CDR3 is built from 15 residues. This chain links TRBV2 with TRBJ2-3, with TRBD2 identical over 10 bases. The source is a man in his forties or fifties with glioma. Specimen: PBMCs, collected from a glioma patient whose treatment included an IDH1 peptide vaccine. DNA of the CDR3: TGTGCCAGCGGGGGTGCTAGCGGGGGTTCAGATACGCAGTATTTT. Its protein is CASGGASGGSDTQYF.